The sequence of this T cell receptor beta chain was determined in a study of blood T cell repertoires in COVID-19. Per germline, CDR1 GTSNPN and CDR2 SVGIG (reference sequence). This CDR3 has 14 amino acids. J lost 5 bases, V lost 4 bases, and 7 bases had no gene match. Some clones are missing from TCRdb's copy, which holds only in-frame ones; the method was immunoSEQ multiplex PCR. This table has fewer than 350,000 clones, approximately 85% appearing once. Sequenced material: PBMCs or T cells enriched from blood (not recorded which). The source is a woman younger than 45 who had recovered from COVID-19. The chain carries TRBV30 and TRBJ2-3; 9 bases fit TRBD2. The CDR3 nucleotides read TGTGCCTGGACGCGGGGGGGCGTAGGAGATACGCAGTATTTT. Residues: CAWTRGGVGDTQYF.